The sample holds many counts of the clone carrying this T cell receptor (beta chain). Antigen unknown. This sample is part of a study of T cells in Graves' hyperthyroidism and ophthalmopathy. Study results and limitations: Peripheral blood also featured most of the thyroid clonotypes expanded above 0.001. In the analysis, a 13 V-J model separated ophthalmopathy from stable hyperthyroidism.

Amplification of TCR beta CDR3 regions was performed using RNA transcripts as template. The HTBI primer set served for first-round RT-PCR of the TCR CDR3. TCRdb re-derived calls from the multiplex PCR reads in MiXCR, one entry per CDR3 protein. The sample consists of a few hundred thousand distinct CDR3 sequences, more than 20% of them appearing once. The CDR3 length is 13 residues. CDR1 is MDHEN, CDR2 SYDVKM, per germline. Trimming removed 1 base at V and 12 bases at J, with 15 bases between. Patients having uncontrolled infection, another autoimmune disease, pregnancy or lactation were not included. Used for diagnoses were clinical symptoms, serum thyroxine and TRAb, thyroid ultrasound and orbital computed tomography.

The sequenced material came from blood. The gene calls are TRBV28 and TRBJ1-1; a weak D match, TRBD1 (6 bases). The source of this sequence is a man aged 18 to 30 with Graves' hyperthyroidism. The CDR3 DNA reads TGTGCCAGCAGTTTATCCCGAGCAGGGGAAACTTTCTTT. It is translated as CASSLSRAGETFF.